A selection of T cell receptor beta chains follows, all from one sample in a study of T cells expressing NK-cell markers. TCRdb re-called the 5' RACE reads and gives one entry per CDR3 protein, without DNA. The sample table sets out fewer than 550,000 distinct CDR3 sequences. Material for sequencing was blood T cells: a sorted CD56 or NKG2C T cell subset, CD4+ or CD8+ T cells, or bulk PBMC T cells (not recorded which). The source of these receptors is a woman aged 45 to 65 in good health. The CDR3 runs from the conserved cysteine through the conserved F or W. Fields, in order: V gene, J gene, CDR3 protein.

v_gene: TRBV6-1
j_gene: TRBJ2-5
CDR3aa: CASSAQFSQETQYF

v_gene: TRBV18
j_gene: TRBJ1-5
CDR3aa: CASSQTGTGVQPQHF

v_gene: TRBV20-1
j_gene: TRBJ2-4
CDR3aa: CSASGLAGVNIQYF

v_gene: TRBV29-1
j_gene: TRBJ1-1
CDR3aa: CSVDELITGTEAFF

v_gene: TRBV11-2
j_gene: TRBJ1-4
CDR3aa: CASSLGVWEKLFF

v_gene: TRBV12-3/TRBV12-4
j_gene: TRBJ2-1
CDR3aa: CASTQYIGSYNEQFF

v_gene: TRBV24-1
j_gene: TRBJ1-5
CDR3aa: CATSEGRNQPQHF

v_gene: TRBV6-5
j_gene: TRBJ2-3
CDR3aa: CASSPRDTPPDTQYF

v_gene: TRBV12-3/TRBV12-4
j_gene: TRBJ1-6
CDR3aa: CASSLGQGYGSPLHF

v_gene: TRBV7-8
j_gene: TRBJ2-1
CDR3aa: CASSSLLGGDSLNEQFF

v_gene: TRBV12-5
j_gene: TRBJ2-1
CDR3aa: CASGLAPLYNEQFF

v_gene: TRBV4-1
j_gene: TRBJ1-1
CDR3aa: CASSQGLRTGKNTEAFF

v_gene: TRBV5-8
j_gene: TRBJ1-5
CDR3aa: CASSFIVDDRQRLYQPQHF

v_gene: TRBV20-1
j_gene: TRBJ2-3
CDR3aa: CSAQDRAADTQYF

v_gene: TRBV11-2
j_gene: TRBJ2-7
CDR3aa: CASKRGSYEQYF

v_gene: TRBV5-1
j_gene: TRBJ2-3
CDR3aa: CASSAGGGPFRTDTQYF

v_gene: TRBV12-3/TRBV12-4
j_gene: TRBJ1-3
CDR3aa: CASSFSGGNTIYF

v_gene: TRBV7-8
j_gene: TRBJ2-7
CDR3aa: CASSRSPPHSGSPYEQYF

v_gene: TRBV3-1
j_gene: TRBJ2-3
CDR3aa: CASSRSGATDTQYF

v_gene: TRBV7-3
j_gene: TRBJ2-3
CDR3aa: CASSSLITDTQYF

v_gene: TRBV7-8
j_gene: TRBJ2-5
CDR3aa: CASSFGTGAGETQYF

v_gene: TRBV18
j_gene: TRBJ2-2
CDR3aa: CASSPLPGQSTGELFF

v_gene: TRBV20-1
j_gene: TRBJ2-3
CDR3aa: CSARVGLAGGGDTQYF

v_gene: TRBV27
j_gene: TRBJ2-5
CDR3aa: CASSALRGLETQYF

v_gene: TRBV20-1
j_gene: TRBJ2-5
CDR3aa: CSASVPGWRETQYF

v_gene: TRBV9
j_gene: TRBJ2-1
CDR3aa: CASSPKGLAGGTEQFF

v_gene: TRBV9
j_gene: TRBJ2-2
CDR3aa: CASSVGSSGATGELFF

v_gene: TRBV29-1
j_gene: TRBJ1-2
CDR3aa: CSVTFTGGYGYTF

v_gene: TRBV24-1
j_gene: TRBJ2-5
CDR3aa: CATSDRDRGTQYF

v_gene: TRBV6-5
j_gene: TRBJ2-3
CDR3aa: CASNKRGGDTQYF

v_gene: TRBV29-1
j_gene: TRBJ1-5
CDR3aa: CSVRSTNQPQHF

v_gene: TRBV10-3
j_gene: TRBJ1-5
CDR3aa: CAISDGTGGGGQPQHF

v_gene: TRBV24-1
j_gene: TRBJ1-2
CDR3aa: CATSDSLYGYTF

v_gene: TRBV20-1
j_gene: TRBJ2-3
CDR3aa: CSAPRERKDTQYF

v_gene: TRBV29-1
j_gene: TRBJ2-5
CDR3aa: CSVWTPGRSETQYF

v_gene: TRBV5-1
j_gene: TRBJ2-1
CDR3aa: CASSLTSPNNEQFF